One and the same sample provided the 18 T cell receptor beta chains below, sequenced in a study of T-cell memory formation after mild COVID-19. TCRdb used MiXCR to reprocess the 5' RACE reads, holding one entry per CDR3 protein. The sample has roughly 62,000 distinct CDR3 sequences, roughly 10% seen once. The material sequenced was PBMCs or a T cell subset sorted from them (not recorded which). Every receptor here comes from a man younger than 30 who had mild COVID-19 (a few samples of this study predate the infection). Cell type and time point are not known.

V and J are TRBV9 and TRBJ2-2; 10 nucleotides line up with TRBD1. Per germline, CDR1 SGDLS and CDR2 YYNGEE. With 4 bases clipped from V and 4 bases from J, the junction kept 10 bases outside the gene matches. The CDR3 covers 17 residues. The CDR3 region has the DNA TGTGCCAGCAGCAAACGACAGGGGGCGGGAAGCACCGGGGAGCTGTTTTTT. Protein sequence: CASSKRQGAGSTGELFF.

The rearrangement uses TRBV7-9 and TRBJ2-7; 8 bases map to TRBD1. The trim removed 5 bases at V and 4 bases at J, leaving 4 bases unmatched. This CDR3 is built from 13 residues. The germline CDR1 and CDR2 sequences are SEHNR and FQNEAQ (reference sequence). The CDR3 loop reads CASSATGGYEQYV. The CDR3 DNA follows: TGTGCCAGCAGCGCCACAGGGGGTTACGAGCAGTACGTC.

This clonotype came up many times. V and J are TRBV4-3 and TRBJ2-5; D possibly corresponds to TRBD2 (6 bases). The CDR3 sequence is 17 residues long. V shed 1 base and J shed 2 bases, with 17 bases lying between them. Per the germline V gene, CDR1 is LGHNA and CDR2 is YSLEER. The CDR3 DNA reads as TGCGCCAGCAGCCAAGCCGGACCGGGACTCACACAAGAGACCCAGTACTTC. Amino acid sequence: CASSQAGPGLTQETQYF.

This clonotype has only a few counts. The rearrangement joins TRBV12-3 or TRBV12-4 to TRBJ1-5; D remains ambiguous. Between the trimmed V and J ends, which lost 0 bases and 0 bases, there was a span of 6 bases. The CDR3 has 15 residues. Here the CDR3 reads CASSLAGFSNQPQHF. As DNA, the CDR3 is TGTGCCAGCAGTTTAGCGGGATTTAGCAATCAGCCCCAGCATTTT.

Only a few counts were recorded for this clonotype. This sequence joins TRBV20-1 and TRBJ2-7, with 8 nucleotides matching TRBD1. The V gene's germline CDR1 is DFQATT and CDR2 SNEGSKA (reference sequence). This CDR3 is built from 12 residues. With V trimmed by 5 bases and J by 6 bases, 6 bases remained unmatched. CDR3 nucleotide sequence: TGCAGTGCTGTAGACAGGGGCGTCGAGCAGTACTTC. It is translated as CSAVDRGVEQYF.

This clonotype was seen many times. The V call is TRBV9, the J call TRBJ2-5, with TRBD1 matching over 9 bases. In germline, CDR1 is SGDLS, CDR2 YYNGEE. This CDR3 contains 15 residues. The V gene end was trimmed by 0 bases and the J gene end by 5 bases; junction bases not matched to a gene: 5. CDR3 loop: CASSVVGTGKETQYF. CDR3 sequence (DNA): TGTGCCAGCAGCGTAGTAGGGACAGGGAAGGAGACCCAGTACTTC.

This sequence joins TRBV6-2 or TRBV6-3 and TRBJ2-3, with D unresolved. The V gene lost 7 bases and the J gene lost 2 bases, with 16 bases spanning the gap. The germline gives CDR1 MNHEY, CDR2 SVGEGT. The CDR3 extends over 15 amino acids. The CDR3 nucleotides are TGTGCCAGCACCCTCTCGGACCGACCCACAGATACGCAGTATTTT. Translating gives CASTLSDRPTDTQYF.

The chain is built from TRBV5-1 and TRBJ2-7; possibly TRBD1 for D (5 bases). Germline loops: CDR1 SGHRS, CDR2 YFSETQ. V lost 1 base to trimming and J lost 6 bases, with 11 bases between them. The CDR3 covers 13 residues. The CDR3 loop reads CASSLWGQGEQYF. The DNA for the CDR3 is TGCGCCAGCAGCTTGTGGGGCCAGGGCGAGCAGTACTTC. The variable domain in full, with the rest retrieved from reference TRBV5-1 and TRBJ2-7, is KAGVTQTPRYLIKTRGQQVTLSCSPISGHRSVSWYQQTPGQGLQFLFEYFSETQRNKGNFPGRFSGRQFSNSRSEMNVSTLELGDSALYLCASSLWGQGEQYFGPGTRLTVT.

The V gene is TRBV19, the J gene TRBJ2-2; D unclear. The CDR3 sequence is 14 residues long. CDR1 and CDR2 (germline): LNHDA, SQIVND (reference sequence). V was pared by 7 bases and J by 0 bases, with 9 bases between. CDR3 DNA sequence: TGTGCCAGTAATCCAAAACCGAACACCGGGGAGCTGTTTTTT. Translated, it gives CASNPKPNTGELFF.

The chain carries TRBV6-2 or TRBV6-3 and TRBJ1-5, with a possible D match to TRBD1 (5 bases). The germline CDR1 and CDR2 sequences are MNHEY and SVGEGT. The CDR3 totals 14 residues. V gave up 6 bases and J gave up 7 bases, with 16 bases separating them. CDR3 sequence (DNA): TGTGCCAGCAGGGACCCGGGGGGTTTACAGCCCCAGCATTTT. It codes for CASRDPGGLQPQHF.

CDR3 sequence: CASSFIAGGPGGELFF. The CDR3, as DNA: TGTGCCAGCAGCTTCATAGCGGGGGGCCCTGGAGGGGAGCTGTTTTTT. The genes are TRBV11-2 and TRBJ2-2; 10 bases match TRBD2. The trim removed 3 bases at V and 8 bases at J, leaving 9 bases unmatched. CDR1 is SGHAT, CDR2 FQNNGV, per germline. The CDR3 runs 16 residues.

This chain links TRBV20-1 with TRBJ1-5, with TRBD1 as a possible D gene (6 bases). Germline values: CDR1 DFQATT, CDR2 SNEGSKA (reference sequence). V was cut by 2 bases and J by 7 bases, with 15 bases left in between. The CDR3 has 14 amino acids. CDR3 residues: CSARRGGSGQPQHF. CDR3 DNA sequence: TGCAGTGCTAGACGCGGGGGCTCGGGGCAGCCCCAGCATTTT.

The gene calls are TRBV3-1 and TRBJ1-5; D ambiguous. V was trimmed by 1 base and J by 6 bases, leaving 7 bases between them. Per the germline V gene, CDR1 is LGHDT and CDR2 is YNNKEL (reference sequence). The CDR3 totals 13 residues. The CDR3: CASSQGGSQPQHF. The DNA of the CDR3 is TGTGCCAGCAGCCAAGGTGGGAGTCAGCCCCAGCATTTT.

This clonotype was seen many times. The chain joins TRBV7-2 to TRBJ2-3, with 7 bases lining up with TRBD1. The CDR3 loop spans 18 amino acids. CDR1 SGHTA and CDR2 FQGNSA come from the germline V gene. V was clipped by 5 bases and J by 3 bases; unmatched bases: 17. This CDR3 reads CASSVADTRTGPTDTQYF. CDR3 coding DNA: TGTGCCAGCAGCGTCGCTGACACAAGGACAGGCCCAACAGATACGCAGTATTTT.

The V call is TRBV4-3, the J call TRBJ1-2; unclear D gene. V gave up 3 bases and J gave up 4 bases, with 6 bases separating them. CDR1 is LGHNA, CDR2 YSLEER, per germline. CDR3 length: 12 residues. DNA of the CDR3: TGCGCCAGCAGCCAGACCGGCTATGGCTACACCTTC. It is translated as CASSQTGYGYTF.

The chain couples TRBV7-9 to TRBJ2-7; perhaps TRBD2 as D (5 bases). The CDR3 totals 14 residues. The V gene's germline CDR1 is SEHNR and CDR2 FQNEAQ (reference sequence). V lost 5 bases, J lost 7 bases, and 18 bases lay in between. This CDR3 is CASSPGPTRGEQYV. CDR3 DNA: TGTGCCAGCAGCCCCGGCCCCACCCGGGGTGAGCAGTACGTC.

The chain recombines TRBV5-1 with TRBJ2-7; TRBD1 agrees at 7 bases. V gave up 6 bases and J gave up 3 bases; unmatched junction bases: 9. From germline, CDR1 is SGHRS and CDR2 YFSETQ. There are 14 residues in the CDR3. The CDR3 is CASKAQTGVYEQYF. The CDR3 bases are TGCGCCAGCAAGGCCCAAACAGGGGTCTACGAGCAGTACTTC.

By sample share, this clonotype is medium-sized. The V gene is TRBV7-9, the J gene TRBJ2-3; tentative D call: TRBD2 (6 bases). The CDR3 covers 14 residues. Germline V gene lookup returns CDR1 SEHNR and CDR2 FQNEAQ (reference sequence). Trimming took 3 bases from V and 1 from J, leaving 8 bases between them. The CDR3, as DNA: TGTGCCAGCAGCTTTGGAGGGGGCACAGATACGCAGTATTTT. This translates into CASSFGGGTDTQYF.